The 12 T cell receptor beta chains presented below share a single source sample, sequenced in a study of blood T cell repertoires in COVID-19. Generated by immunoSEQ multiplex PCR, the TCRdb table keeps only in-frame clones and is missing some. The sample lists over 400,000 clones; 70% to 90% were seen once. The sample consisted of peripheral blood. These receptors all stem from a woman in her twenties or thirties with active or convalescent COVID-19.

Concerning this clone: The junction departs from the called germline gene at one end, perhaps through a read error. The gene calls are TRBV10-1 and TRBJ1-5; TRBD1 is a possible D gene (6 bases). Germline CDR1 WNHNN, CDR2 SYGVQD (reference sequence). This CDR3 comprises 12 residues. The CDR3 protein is CAGRGRDQPQHF. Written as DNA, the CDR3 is TGCGCCGGCAGGGGTCGGGATCAGCCCCAGCATTTT.

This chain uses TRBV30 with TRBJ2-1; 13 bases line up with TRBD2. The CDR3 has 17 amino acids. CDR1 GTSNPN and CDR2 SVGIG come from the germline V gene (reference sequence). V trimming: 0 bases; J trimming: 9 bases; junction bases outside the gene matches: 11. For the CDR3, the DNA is TGTGCCTGGAGTGTACATAGGACTAGCGGGAGCGATTCTGAGCAGTTCTTC. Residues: CAWSVHRTSGSDSEQFF. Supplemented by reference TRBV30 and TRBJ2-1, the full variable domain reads SQTIHQWPATLVQPVGSPLSLECTVEGTSNPNLYWYRQAAGRGLQLLFYSVGIGQISSEVPQNLSASRPQDRQFILSSKKLLLSDSGFYLCAWSVHRTSGSDSEQFFGPGTRLTVL.

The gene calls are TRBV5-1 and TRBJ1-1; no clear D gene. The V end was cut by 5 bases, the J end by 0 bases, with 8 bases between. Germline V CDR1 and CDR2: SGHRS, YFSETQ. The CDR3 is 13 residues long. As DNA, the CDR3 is TGCGCCAGCAGGGGGAGATTGAACACTGAAGCTTTCTTT. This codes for CASRGRLNTEAFF.

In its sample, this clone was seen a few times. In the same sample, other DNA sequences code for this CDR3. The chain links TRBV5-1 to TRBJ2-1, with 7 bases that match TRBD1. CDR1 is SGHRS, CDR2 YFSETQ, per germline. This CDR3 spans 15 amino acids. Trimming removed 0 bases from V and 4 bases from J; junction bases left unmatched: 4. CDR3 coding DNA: TGCGCCAGCAGCTTGGGGACAGGACCATACAATGAGCAGTTCTTC. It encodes CASSLGTGPYNEQFF.

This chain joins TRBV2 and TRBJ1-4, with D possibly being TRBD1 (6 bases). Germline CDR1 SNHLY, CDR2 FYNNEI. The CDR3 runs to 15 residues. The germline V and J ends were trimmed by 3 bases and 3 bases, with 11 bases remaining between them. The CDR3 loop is CASSDGQRPNEKLFF. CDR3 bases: TGTGCCAGCAGTGACGGACAGCGACCTAATGAAAAACTGTTTTTT.

CDR3 residues: CASSQDRTSVTQYF. The CDR3 nucleotides are TGTGCCAGCAGCCAAGATCGCACTAGTGTTACGCAGTATTTT. The chain combines TRBV3-1 (or the pseudogene TRBV3-2) with TRBJ2-3; perhaps TRBD2 as D (5 bases). Germline V lookup: CDR1 LGHDT, CDR2 YNNKEL (reference sequence). Between the trimmed V and J ends, which lost 0 bases and 8 bases, there was a span of 12 bases. The CDR3 contains 14 residues.

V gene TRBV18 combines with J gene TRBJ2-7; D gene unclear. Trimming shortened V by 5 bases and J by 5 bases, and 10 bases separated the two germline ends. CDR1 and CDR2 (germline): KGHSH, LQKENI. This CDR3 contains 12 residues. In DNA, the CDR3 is TGTGCCAGCTCATCCCCGGCGGACGAGCAGTACTTC. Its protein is CASSSPADEQYF.

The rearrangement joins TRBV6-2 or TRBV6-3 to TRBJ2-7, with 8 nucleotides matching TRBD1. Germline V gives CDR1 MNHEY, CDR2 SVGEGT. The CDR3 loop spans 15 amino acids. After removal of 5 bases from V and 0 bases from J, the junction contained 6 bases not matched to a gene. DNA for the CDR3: TGTGCCAGCAGTCGCAAAACAGGGGGCTCCTACGAGCAGTACTTC. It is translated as CASSRKTGGSYEQYF.

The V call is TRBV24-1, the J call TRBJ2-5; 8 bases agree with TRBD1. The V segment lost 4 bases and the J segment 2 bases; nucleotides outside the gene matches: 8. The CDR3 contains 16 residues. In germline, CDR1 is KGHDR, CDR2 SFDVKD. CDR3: CATSDSGQGRQETQYF. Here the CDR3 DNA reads TGTGCCACCAGTGACTCAGGACAGGGCCGTCAAGAGACCCAGTACTTC.

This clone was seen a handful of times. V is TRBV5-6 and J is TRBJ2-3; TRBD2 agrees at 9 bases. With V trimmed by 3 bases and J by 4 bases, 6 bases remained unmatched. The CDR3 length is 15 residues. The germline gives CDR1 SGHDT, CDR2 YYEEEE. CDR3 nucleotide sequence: TGTGCCAGCAGCTACCTCGGGACTAGCTCAGATACGCAGTATTTT. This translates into CASSYLGTSSDTQYF.

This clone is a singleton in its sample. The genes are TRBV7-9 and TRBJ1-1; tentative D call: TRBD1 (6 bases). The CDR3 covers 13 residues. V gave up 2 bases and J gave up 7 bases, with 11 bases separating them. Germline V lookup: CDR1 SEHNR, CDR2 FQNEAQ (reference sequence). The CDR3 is CASSLLWTDEAFF. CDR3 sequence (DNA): TGTGCCAGCAGCTTATTGTGGACAGATGAAGCTTTCTTT.

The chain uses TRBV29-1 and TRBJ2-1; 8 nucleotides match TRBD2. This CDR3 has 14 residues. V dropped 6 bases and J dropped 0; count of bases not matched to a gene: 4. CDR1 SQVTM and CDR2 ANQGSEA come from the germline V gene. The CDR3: CSVLAGSSYNEQFF. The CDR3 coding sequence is TGCAGCGTCTTAGCGGGAAGCTCCTACAATGAGCAGTTCTTC.